These 22 T cell receptor beta chains came from one sample sequenced in a study of cytomegalovirus exposure and HLA in healthy donors. Researchers ran the PCR with 60 Vbeta and 13 Jbeta primers. Generated by immunoSEQ multiplex PCR, the TCRdb table keeps only in-frame clones and is missing some. The table has over 90,000 clones, around 63% seen once. Sequences were obtained from PBMCs. Receptors were obtained from a human donor in good health.

V is TRBV5-1 and J is TRBJ2-2, with a tentative D call TRBD1 (6 bases). V lost 4 bases to trimming and J lost 3 bases, with 13 bases between them. The germline V gene encodes CDR1 SGHRS and CDR2 YFSETQ. The CDR3 is 15 amino acids. CDR3 in amino acids: CASSPTGMHTGELFF. CDR3 nucleotide sequence: TGCGCCAGCAGCCCCACAGGGATGCACACCGGGGAGCTGTTTTTT.

The CDR3 is CASSAEPGLSGTQYF. The CDR3 nucleotides read TGTGCCAGCAGCGCGGAGCCAGGCCTCTCGGGAACCCAGTACTTC. This chain joins TRBV9 and TRBJ2-5, with D possibly TRBD2 on 5 matching bases. With 3 bases removed from V and 8 bases from J, the gap between germline ends came to 20 bases. CDR3 length: 15 residues. Germline V gene sequence: CDR1 SGDLS, CDR2 YYNGEE.

The rearrangement links TRBV4-1 to TRBJ2-2; 11 bases align to TRBD1. The germline V gene encodes CDR1 MGHRA and CDR2 YSYEKL. The CDR3 spans 17 residues. The junction had 7 bases not matched to a gene; V was cut back by 4 bases and J by 3 bases. The CDR3 region is CASSLRGTGGDTGELFF. The CDR3 DNA sequence: TGCGCCAGCAGCCTAAGGGGGACAGGGGGAGACACCGGGGAGCTGTTTTTT.

The CDR3 nucleotides are TGTGCCAGCAGCCATATTGGGACAGCTAACACTGAAGCTTTCTTT. This gives the protein CASSHIGTANTEAFF. The rearrangement links TRBV11-2 to TRBJ1-1; 7 nucleotides align to TRBD1. J lost 2 bases, V lost 5 bases, and 8 bases had no gene match. The CDR3 is 15 residues long. Germline assignment: CDR1 SGHAT and CDR2 FQNNGV. The whole variable domain, filled in from reference TRBV11-2 and TRBJ1-1, reads EAGVAQSPRYKIIEKRQSVAFWCNPISGHATLYWYQQILGQGPKLLIQFQNNGVVDDSQLPKDRFSAERLKGVDSTLKIQPAKLEDSAVYLCASSHIGTANTEAFFGQGTRLTVV.

V is TRBV6-4 and J is TRBJ2-7; TRBD2 agrees at 9 bases. Germline V gives CDR1 MRHNA, CDR2 SNTAGT. The J segment lost 2 bases and the V segment lost 7 bases, leaving 9 bases of the junction unmatched. The CDR3 extends over 15 amino acids. CDR3 residues: CASMKNSGSTYEQYF. CDR3 sequence (DNA): TGTGCCAGCATGAAGAATAGCGGGAGTACCTACGAGCAGTACTTC.

The chain couples TRBV2 to TRBJ2-1, with 12 nucleotides matching TRBD2. CDR3 length equals 14 residues. Germline V gene sequence: CDR1 SNHLY, CDR2 FYNNEI. Germline trimming cut 8 bases from V and 5 bases from J; bases unmatched to any gene: 4. The CDR3 is CASERTSGNNEQFF. The CDR3 coding sequence is TGTGCCAGCGAACGGACTAGCGGGAACAATGAGCAGTTCTTC.

This chain joins TRBV20-1 and TRBJ2-1, with a tentative D call TRBD2 (6 bases). The CDR3 has 11 amino acids. Deletions cut 6 bases from V and 7 bases from J, with 10 bases between. The germline CDR1 and CDR2 sequences are DFQATT and SNEGSKA (reference sequence). The CDR3 DNA follows: TGCAGTGCGGAACGGGAGAATGAGCAGTTCTTC. Amino acids: CSAERENEQFF.

The rearrangement joins TRBV6-5 to TRBJ2-5; a possible D gene is TRBD2 (6 bases). In germline, CDR1 is MNHEY, CDR2 SVGAGI. The CDR3 length is 15 residues. With 2 bases removed from V and 11 bases from J, the gap between germline ends came to 21 bases. The CDR3 loop is CASSYRSGRRGEQYF. In DNA, the CDR3 is TGTGCCAGCAGTTACAGGAGCGGGCGAAGGGGAGAGCAGTACTTC.

This clone was detected once. The rearrangement links TRBV19 to TRBJ1-3, with D hard to call. Germline V gene lookup returns CDR1 LNHDA and CDR2 SQIVND (reference sequence). This CDR3 comprises 12 residues. V was clipped by 3 bases and J by 4 bases, with 4 bases between them. The CDR3 protein is CASSILGNTIYF. The CDR3, as DNA: TGTGCCAGTAGTATTCTGGGAAACACCATATATTTT.

The chain links TRBV11-2 to TRBJ2-3, with D unclear. This CDR3 is 15 amino acids long. CDR1 and CDR2 from the germline V gene are SGHAT and FQNNGV. Trimming took off 1 base at V and 0 bases at J, with 8 bases between the two ends. The CDR3 DNA reads as TGTGCCAGCAGCTTAGCGCATAGAAGCACAGATACGCAGTATTTT. This translates into CASSLAHRSTDTQYF.

The rearrangement uses TRBV4-2 and TRBJ1-3; D is perhaps TRBD1 (5 bases). Germline V gene sequence: CDR1 LGHNA, CDR2 YNFKEQ. The V and J ends lost 1 base and 0 bases respectively, with 13 bases between them. There are 17 residues in the CDR3. In DNA form, the CDR3 reads TGTGCCAGCAGCCAAGTCCTACAGGAGAGCTCTGGAAACACCATATATTTT. It codes for CASSQVLQESSGNTIYF.

The chain links TRBV7-2 to TRBJ2-6; D uncertain. This CDR3 spans 17 amino acids. Germline lookup yields CDR1 SGHTA and CDR2 FQGNSA. Between the trimmed V and J ends, which lost 3 bases and 0 bases, there was a span of 12 bases. The CDR3 sequence: CASSFPRGSSGANVLTF. The CDR3 DNA follows: TGTGCCAGCAGCTTCCCCCGCGGATCCTCTGGGGCCAACGTCCTGACTTTC.

This clone was counted a few times. The rearrangement joins TRBV7-9 to TRBJ2-7, with TRBD2 matching over 8 bases. CDR1 and CDR2 (germline): SEHNR, FQNEAQ (reference sequence). This CDR3 spans 15 amino acids. Trimming cost V 4 bases and J 6 bases; bases outside gene matches: 11. The CDR3 sequence is CASSSPGLVTSEQYF. The CDR3 coding sequence is TGTGCCAGCAGCTCGCCGGGACTAGTGACCTCCGAGCAGTACTTC.

This sequence joins TRBV21-1 and TRBJ2-5; the table calls TRBD1, which could not be checked here. TRBV21-1 is a pseudogene locus. The CDR3 runs to 14 residues. CDR3 protein: CASSKDQGLETQYF. The CDR3 coding sequence is TGTGCCAGCAGCAAAGATCAGGGATTGGAGACCCAGTACTTC.

This chain links TRBV7-9 with TRBJ1-4; 7 nucleotides agree with TRBD1. With V trimmed by 6 bases and J by 5 bases, 3 bases remained unmatched. Per the germline V gene, CDR1 is SEHNR and CDR2 is FQNEAQ (reference sequence). CDR3 length: 13 amino acids. CDR3 protein: CASRSGQNEKLFF. The CDR3 region has the DNA TGTGCCAGCAGATCGGGACAGAATGAAAAACTGTTTTTT.

The chain carries TRBV5-4 and TRBJ1-2; possibly TRBD1 for D (6 bases). CDR3 length equals 14 residues. The germline gives CDR1 SGHNT, CDR2 YYREEE (reference sequence). Trimming took off 1 base at V and 6 bases at J, with 13 bases between the two ends. The CDR3 is CASSLKGGVNGYTF. The CDR3 DNA is TGTGCCAGCAGCTTGAAAGGGGGAGTCAATGGCTACACCTTC.

This chain joins TRBV27 and TRBJ2-2; 10 positions match TRBD1. The CDR3 extends over 16 amino acids. Trimming removed 5 bases from V and 6 bases from J; junction bases left unmatched: 9. Germline V gives CDR1 MNHEY, CDR2 SMNVEV (reference sequence). The CDR3 DNA reads TGTGCCAGCAGTAGCCGGGACAGGGGAGAGTCCGGGGAGCTGTTTTTT. Its translation: CASSSRDRGESGELFF.

This chain links TRBV27 with TRBJ2-1, with 9 nucleotides matching TRBD1. This CDR3 spans 15 amino acids. The V gene's germline CDR1 is MNHEY and CDR2 SMNVEV (reference sequence). The V segment lost 6 bases and the J segment 4 bases; nucleotides outside the gene matches: 7. For the CDR3, the DNA is TGTGCCAGCAGCCTACACAGGGGGCCGTACAATGAGCAGTTCTTC. Residues: CASSLHRGPYNEQFF.

The chain combines TRBV4-1 with TRBJ2-1; no firm D call. Germline CDR1 is MGHRA and CDR2 is YSYEKL. CDR3 length: 14 amino acids. Trimming shortened V by 3 bases and J by 10 bases, and 16 bases separated the two germline ends. In nucleotides, the CDR3 is TGCGCCAGCAGCCAGGGTCGACTGAACCCCGAGCAGTTCTTC. Amino acids: CASSQGRLNPEQFF.

The J gene is TRBJ2-5, the V gene TRBV5-1; no reliable D call. There are 14 residues in the CDR3. Trimming removed 5 bases from V and 5 bases from J, with 16 bases in between. Germline assignment: CDR1 SGHRS and CDR2 YFSETQ. The CDR3 DNA reads as TGCGCCAGCAGGCTAGGATGGGTCCAGGAGACCCAGTACTTC. It yields the protein CASRLGWVQETQYF.

This rearrangement joins TRBV15 to TRBJ1-5, with D hard to call. Germline CDR1 and CDR2: LNHNV and YYDKDF (reference sequence). This CDR3 region has 18 residues. Trimming removed 0 bases at V and 0 bases at J, with 15 bases between. CDR3 bases: TGTGCCACCAGCAGAGACGGAGGGAGGACCGTTAGCAATCAGCCCCAGCATTTT. It translates to CATSRDGGRTVSNQPQHF.

This clone was counted between two and nine times. J is TRBJ2-7 and V is TRBV29-1; 7 bases line up with TRBD2. V trimming: 1 base; J trimming: 2 bases; junction bases outside the gene matches: 8. The germline gives CDR1 SQVTM, CDR2 ANQGSEA. The CDR3 runs to 15 residues. CDR3 loop: CSVEGSPGGTYEQYF. In DNA, the CDR3 is TGCAGCGTTGAAGGGAGTCCGGGGGGAACCTACGAGCAGTACTTC.